This TCR beta chain was sequenced during a study of vaccination and CD4 T cells after COVID-19. Study overall: Investigators stimulated cells with overlapping spike peptides drawn from SARS-CoV-2, HCoV-NL63, HCoV-OC43 and HCoV-229E.

CD4+ T cells that had been cultured provided DNA sequenced with the Oncomine TCR Beta short-read assay. Genomic DNA from cultured CD4+ T cells was extracted. In TCRdb, the PCR reads were re-called with MiXCR into one record per CDR3 protein. This repertoire shows under 11,000 distinct CDR3 sequences, 40% found once; its top ten account for about 22%. Treatment noted: approximately nine-day PBMC culture with coronavirus spike peptide pools or control peptides (ViraFEST assay). Researchers collected the unexposed donor's CD4+ T cells before the COVID-19 pandemic (2011-2018). Note on this clonotype: Its target is not known.

Sequencing was performed on CD4+ T cells from blood, cultured in vitro. The TCR comes from a human donor in good health.

The DNA of the CDR3 is TGTGCCAGCAGTTCGGCAAACCTAAATGGACTAGCGGGCTACAATGAGCAGTTCTTC. Protein product: CASSSANLNGLAGYNEQFF. This chain joins TRBV28 and TRBJ2-1; 11 bases fit TRBD2. This CDR3 is 19 amino acids long. The V segment lost 4 bases and the J segment 3 bases; nucleotides outside the gene matches: 14. From germline, CDR1 is MDHEN and CDR2 SYDVKM.